The 22 T cell receptor beta chains listed next were all sequenced from one sample in a study of a mutant IDH1 vaccine in newly diagnosed glioma. Libraries were prepared by immunoSEQ multiplex PCR; TCRdb keeps only in-frame clonotypes and omits some of them. The data show some 100,000 clones, with 83% seen just once and 7% to 9% held by the top ten. Time point specified: baseline, week 1 (first vaccination visit). Treatment: pre-vaccination baseline after standard-of-care therapy. Sample: PBMCs, taken from a glioma patient treated with radiotherapy, temozolomide or both. Receptors originate from a woman in her forties or fifties with glioma.

The chain couples TRBV2 to TRBJ2-1, with 9 bases fitting TRBD2. V shed 4 bases, J shed 3 bases, and the junction held 7 bases outside the gene matches. Germline-derived CDR1 and CDR2 are SNHLY and FYNNEI. This CDR3 has 16 residues. The CDR3 DNA follows: TGTGCCAGCAGTGGGTATAGCGGGGGCTACTACAATGAGCAGTTCTTC. As protein: CASSGYSGGYYNEQFF.

The chain employs TRBV5-1 and TRBJ2-3, with D perhaps matching TRBD2 (5 bases). CDR3 length equals 15 residues. CDR1 is SGHRS and CDR2 is YFSETQ in the germline V gene. Deletions cut 0 bases from V and 5 bases from J, with 13 bases between. CDR3: CASSLAPGSQDTQYF. In DNA, the CDR3 is TGCGCCAGCAGCTTGGCTCCGGGGAGTCAAGATACGCAGTATTTT.

The chain has TRBV4-2 and TRBJ1-2; D is undetermined. The CDR3 is made up of 16 amino acids. Germline V gene sequence: CDR1 LGHNA, CDR2 YNFKEQ. The V end lost 3 bases, the J end lost 3 bases, and 17 bases lay between the germline ends. This CDR3 reads CASSQSIGVRDYGYTF. For the CDR3, the DNA is TGTGCCAGCAGCCAGAGTATCGGGGTGCGGGACTATGGCTACACCTTC.

The chain carries TRBV6-5 and TRBJ1-2; 7 bases line up with TRBD1. V trimming: 5 bases; J trimming: 5 bases; junction bases outside the gene matches: 11. Germline CDR1 MNHEY, CDR2 SVGAGI. This CDR3 region has 15 residues. In DNA form, the CDR3 reads TGTGCCAGCAGTCCAACAGGGGACTATGTGTATGGCTACACCTTC. Translation: CASSPTGDYVYGYTF.

This sequence joins TRBV19 and TRBJ1-6; D unclear. Germline V gene data show CDR1 as LNHDA and CDR2 as SQIVND (reference sequence). Trimming shortened V by 4 bases and J by 5 bases, and 12 bases separated the two germline ends. CDR3 length: 15 residues. Written as DNA, the CDR3 is TGTGCCAGTAGTACACTAGGACTGAATAATTCACCCCTCCACTTT. Protein product: CASSTLGLNNSPLHF.

The chain has TRBV5-8 and TRBJ1-5; no reliable D call. V was clipped by 4 bases and J by 6 bases, with 14 bases between them. The CDR3 covers 14 residues. In germline, CDR1 is SGHTS, CDR2 YDEGEE. Here the CDR3 reads CASSTPAGSQPQHF. As DNA, the CDR3 is TGTGCCAGCAGCACTCCCGCAGGAAGTCAGCCCCAGCATTTT.

V usage is TRBV19 and J usage is TRBJ2-2; 7 bases agree with TRBD2. The CDR3 is 13 amino acids. CDR1 and CDR2 (germline): LNHDA, SQIVND (reference sequence). The ends lost 8 bases at V and 5 bases at J; junction bases unmatched: 5. The CDR3 reads CASGTRETGELFF. The CDR3 DNA follows: TGTGCCAGTGGCACGCGGGAGACCGGGGAGCTGTTTTTT.

This rearrangement joins TRBV27 to TRBJ1-4, with D tentatively TRBD1 (5 bases). There are 14 residues in the CDR3. CDR1 is MNHEY, CDR2 SMNVEV, per germline (reference sequence). V lost 5 bases, J lost 10 bases, and 17 bases lay in between. The CDR3 sequence is CASSDGTLLGKLFF. CDR3 sequence (DNA): TGTGCCAGCAGTGATGGGACCCTCTTAGGAAAACTGTTTTTT.

The chain couples TRBV11-2 to TRBJ2-1; 9 positions match TRBD2. J lost 8 bases, V lost 6 bases, and 2 bases had no gene match. The CDR3 extends over 12 amino acids. CDR1 is SGHAT and CDR2 is FQNNGV in the germline V gene. DNA for the CDR3: TGTGCCAGCAGGGGACTAGCAGATGAGCAGTTCTTC. It codes for CASRGLADEQFF.

V is TRBV4-2 and J is TRBJ1-1, with D perhaps matching TRBD1 (6 bases). Trimming stripped 6 bases from V and 8 bases from J, with 22 bases between. This CDR3 spans 15 amino acids. The germline gives CDR1 LGHNA, CDR2 YNFKEQ. The CDR3 DNA is TGTGCCAGCAGTCCCGGAGGGCCGGGGGCGACGGAAGCTTTCTTT. This encodes CASSPGGPGATEAFF.

The V and J genes are TRBV11-2 and TRBJ1-1; maybe TRBD1 (6 bases). The germline V and J ends were trimmed by 5 bases and 0 bases, with 13 bases remaining between them. The CDR3 is made up of 15 amino acids. CDR1 and CDR2 (germline): SGHAT, FQNNGV. The CDR3 nucleotides are TGTGCCAGCAGCCCGCCGACAGGTCTGAACACTGAAGCTTTCTTT. Protein sequence: CASSPPTGLNTEAFF.

This chain uses TRBV7-8 with TRBJ1-2; D ambiguous. Trimming pared 1 base from V and 8 bases from J, leaving 17 bases between. Looked up from germline, CDR1 is SGHVS and CDR2 is FQNEAQ. The CDR3 is made up of 15 amino acids. The CDR3: CASSLGEGSRSGYTF. CDR3 DNA: TGTGCCAGCAGCTTAGGTGAGGGCAGCCGCTCGGGCTACACCTTC. The variable domain in full, completed from reference TRBV7-8 and TRBJ1-2, reads GAGVSQSPRYKVAKRGQDVALRCDPISGHVSLFWYQQALGQGPEFLTYFQNEAQLDKSGLPSDRFFAERPEGSVSTLKIQRTQQEDSAVYLCASSLGEGSRSGYTFGSGTRLTVV.

This clone occurred once. The chain employs TRBV2 and TRBJ2-2; no firm D call. Germline lookup yields CDR1 SNHLY and CDR2 FYNNEI. V was shortened by 6 bases and J by 8 bases, with 7 bases between the two germline ends. The CDR3 spans 11 residues. As DNA, the CDR3 is TGTGCCAGCAGGGTCGTGGGGGAGCTGTTTTTT. This sequence encodes CASRVVGELFF.

This clone has only a few counts. The J gene is TRBJ1-4, the V gene TRBV9, with 7 bases identical to TRBD1. This CDR3 contains 13 residues. Trimming at V came to 4 bases and at J to 5 bases, leaving 2 bases not matched to a gene. The germline CDR1 and CDR2 sequences are SGDLS and YYNGEE. CDR3 in amino acids: CASSQTGNEKLFF. CDR3 nucleotides: TGTGCCAGCAGCCAGACAGGGAATGAAAAACTGTTTTTT.

The rearrangement uses TRBV11-2 and TRBJ1-2; possible D gene TRBD1, 6 bases. Trimming took 5 bases from V and 8 from J, leaving 12 bases between them. Germline V gene lookup returns CDR1 SGHAT and CDR2 FQNNGV. The CDR3 sequence is 12 residues long. CDR3 bases: TGTGCCAGCAGCCCCGGGGGGCAAGGCTACACCTTC. Residues: CASSPGGQGYTF.

The V and J genes are TRBV30 and TRBJ1-5; 10 bases agree with TRBD1. The CDR3 consists of 15 residues. Losses at the gene ends were 2 bases for V and 9 bases for J; bases not matched to a gene: 10. Germline CDR1 is GTSNPN and CDR2 is SVGIG (reference sequence). CDR3 sequence: CAWSFPGQGSRPQHF. CDR3 DNA: TGTGCCTGGAGTTTCCCGGGACAGGGGAGTCGGCCCCAGCATTTT.

The chain carries TRBV5-4 and TRBJ1-6, with a possible D match to TRBD1 (5 bases). This CDR3 comprises 16 residues. The ends were cut back, 3 bases at V and 6 bases at J, with 16 bases in the middle. CDR1 and CDR2 from the germline V gene are SGHNT and YYREEE (reference sequence). In nucleotides, the CDR3 is TGTGCCAGCAGCTCCGGGGGGGGAGCGTCTAATTCACCCCTCCACTTT. This codes for CASSSGGGASNSPLHF.

This clone was seen just once. This rearrangement joins TRBV2 to TRBJ1-4; weak D call: TRBD1 (6 bases). The CDR3 sequence is 15 residues long. Trimming pared 5 bases from V and 0 bases from J, leaving 10 bases between. Germline V gene lookup returns CDR1 SNHLY and CDR2 FYNNEI. DNA of the CDR3: TGTGCCAGCAGTCGGTACAGGGCAACTAATGAAAAACTGTTTTTT. This translates into CASSRYRATNEKLFF.

The table lists this clone with a count of one. V and J are TRBV7-9 and TRBJ1-1, with TRBD1 matching over 8 bases. Germline trimming cut 5 bases from V and 6 bases from J; bases unmatched to any gene: 5. The CDR3 length is 13 residues. Looked up from germline, CDR1 is SEHNR and CDR2 is FQNEAQ (reference sequence). This chain's CDR3 is CASSPDRVSEAFF. The CDR3 DNA reads as TGTGCCAGCAGCCCGGACAGGGTTTCTGAAGCTTTCTTT.

The sample holds one count of this clone. The chain is built from TRBV5-1 and TRBJ2-2, with D possibly being TRBD1 (5 bases). The CDR3 is 14 amino acids. The V end lost 0 bases, the J end lost 5 bases, and 8 bases lay between the germline ends. Germline CDR1 SGHRS, CDR2 YFSETQ. The CDR3 sequence is CASSLGQWTGELFF. The CDR3 DNA reads as TGCGCCAGCAGCTTGGGACAGTGGACCGGGGAGCTGTTTTTT.

The chain recombines TRBV27 with TRBJ1-5; D is unclear. V gave up 5 bases and J gave up 4 bases, with 9 bases separating them. This CDR3 has 13 residues. The germline V gene has CDR1 MNHEY and CDR2 SMNVEV (reference sequence). CDR3 in DNA: TGTGCCAGCAGTCCCTGGAGTAATCAGCCCCAGCATTTT. This encodes CASSPWSNQPQHF.

The rearrangement links TRBV30 to TRBJ2-2, with D unresolved. Germline V CDR1 and CDR2: GTSNPN, SVGIG (reference sequence). V was shortened by 3 bases and J by 4 bases, with 9 bases between the two germline ends. The CDR3 consists of 13 residues. CDR3 residues: CAWRRRVTGELFF. The CDR3 DNA follows: TGTGCCTGGAGGAGAAGGGTCACCGGGGAGCTGTTTTTT.